This entry concerns a single TCR beta chain. The sample comes from a study of blood T cell repertoires in COVID-19. Whole-study context: Samples taken during acute and convalescent COVID-19 were collected in the United States, Italy and Spain.

Germline V gene lookup returns CDR1 ENHRY and CDR2 SYGVKD. The CDR3 totals 14 residues. The ends lost 2 bases at V and 4 bases at J; junction bases unmatched: 4. As processed by the authors: Amplification from reference gene primers served as the basis for estimated nucleated cell counts. The repertoire was sequenced with immunoSEQ multiplex PCR; TCRdb's copy has only in-frame clones and lacks some. V and J calls and clone size come straight from that table; D and trimming were deduced from the DNA. The sample lists some 190,000 clones, more than 70% seen once, with 3.5% to 4.5% in the top ten. Sequenced: peripheral blood. V gene TRBV10-3 combines with J gene TRBJ1-2; 7 bases are shared with TRBD1. This receptor was taken from a human donor in a cohort sampled during active COVID-19. The CDR3 here is CAISEQPGGYGYTF. Here the CDR3 DNA reads TGTGCCATCAGTGAGCAGCCAGGGGGCTATGGCTACACCTTC.